Included here is one T cell receptor (beta chain) sequence, with context. No antigen is known for it. The data stem from a study of vaccination effects on CD4 cells after COVID-19. Study information: Post-vaccine specimens arrived a median 72 days past the second dose. Peptides at about 10 ug/ml and IL-2 at about 9.8 IU/ml were added to fewer than 2.5 million PBMC per well.

It was after nine to eleven days of culture that CD4+ T cells were isolated. The cohort was immunized with two doses of either the BNT162b2 or mRNA-1273 vaccine. Vaccinated recipients, who were negative for nucleocapsid antibodies, had no history of SARS-CoV-2 infection. Whole-study findings and limits: Marked clonal contraction was seen in infection- and vaccine-induced clones late after vaccination.

Using immunoSEQ multiplex PCR, the repertoire was profiled, and TCRdb retains in-frame clones only, with some absent. The sample yields 70,000 or so clones, approximately 73% seen once. V lost 6 bases to trimming and J lost 4 bases, with 12 bases between them. Germline lookup yields CDR1 MRHNA and CDR2 SNTAGT. This CDR3 contains 14 residues. The sequence was obtained from a human donor who received a COVID-19 vaccine. The rearrangement links TRBV6-4 to TRBJ1-4; possible D gene TRBD1, 5 bases. The sample consisted of CD4+ T cells from PBMCs cultured without peptide, taken after COVID-19 vaccination. CDR3 bases: TGTGCCAGCAGCTTGACAGAGAATAATGAAAAACTGTTTTTT. It translates to CASSLTENNEKLFF.